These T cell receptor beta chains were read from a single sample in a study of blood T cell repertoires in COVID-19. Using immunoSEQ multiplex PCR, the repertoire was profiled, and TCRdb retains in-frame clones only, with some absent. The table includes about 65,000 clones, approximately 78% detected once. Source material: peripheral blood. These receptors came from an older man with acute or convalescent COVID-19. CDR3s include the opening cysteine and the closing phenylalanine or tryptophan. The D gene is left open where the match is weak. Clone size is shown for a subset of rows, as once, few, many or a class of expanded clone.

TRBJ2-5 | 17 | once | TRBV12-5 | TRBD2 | TGTGCTAGTGCCTCGACTAGCGGGGGAGCAAGTTCGGAGACCCAGTACTTC | CASASTSGGASSETQYF
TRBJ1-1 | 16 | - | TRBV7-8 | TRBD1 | TGTGCCAGCAGCCGCCGGGACAGGGGGCCGAACACTGAAGCTTTCTTT | CASSRRDRGPNTEAFF
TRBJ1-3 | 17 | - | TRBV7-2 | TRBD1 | TGTGCCAGCAGCTTAAGTGGACAGGGGGAGAAAGGAAACACCATATATTTT | CASSLSGQGEKGNTIYF
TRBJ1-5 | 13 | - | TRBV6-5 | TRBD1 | TGTGCCAGCAGTTCGACAGGGAGTCAGCCCCAGCATTTT | CASSSTGSQPQHF
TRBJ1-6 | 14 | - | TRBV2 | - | TGTGCCAGCAGGGAGGGTAGGTGGAATTCACCCCTCCACTTT | CASREGRWNSPLHF
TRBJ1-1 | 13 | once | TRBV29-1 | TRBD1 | TGCAGCGTAAAACAGGGGGCGAACACTGAAGCTTTCTTT | CSVKQGANTEAFF
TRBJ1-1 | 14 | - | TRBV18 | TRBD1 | TGTGCCAGCTCTCCTAGGACAGGGAACACTGAAGCTTTCTTT | CASSPRTGNTEAFF
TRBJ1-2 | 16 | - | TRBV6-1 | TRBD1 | TGTGCCAGCAGTGAAGAGGGGACAGGGGCGTACGGTGGCTACACCTTC | CASSEEGTGAYGGYTF
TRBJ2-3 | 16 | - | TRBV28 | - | TGTGCCAGCAGTGCGGGGGGAACAGGGGGCACAGATACGCAGTATTTT | CASSAGGTGGTDTQYF
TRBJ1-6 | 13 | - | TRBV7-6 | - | TGTGCCAGCAGCTTAGAATTCCTGTTACCCCTCCACTTT | CASSLEFLLPLHF
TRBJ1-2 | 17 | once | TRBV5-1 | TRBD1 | TGCGCCAGCAGCGCAGGAGATGAGGGACAGGGAGACTATGGCTACACCTTC | CASSAGDEGQGDYGYTF
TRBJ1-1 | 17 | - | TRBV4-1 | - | TGCGCCAGCAGCCAAGGTAGTCTCGCGGGAATCGACACTGAAGCTTTCTTT | CASSQGSLAGIDTEAFF
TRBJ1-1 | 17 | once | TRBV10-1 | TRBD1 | TGCGCCAGCAGTGAATCGGACAGGGGGCGCTTGGACACTGAAGCTTTCTTT | CASSESDRGRLDTEAFF
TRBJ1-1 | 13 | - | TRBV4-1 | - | TGCGCCAGCAGCCAAGACAGGGGAACTGAAGCTTTCTTT | CASSQDRGTEAFF
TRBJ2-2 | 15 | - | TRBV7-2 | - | TGTGCCAGCAGCTTAGGAGGATTGAACACCGGGGAGCTGTTTTTT | CASSLGGLNTGELFF
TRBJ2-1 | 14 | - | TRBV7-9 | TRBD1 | TGTGCCAGCAGCTATCTTGACAGGGGCCATGAGCAGTTCTTC | CASSYLDRGHEQFF
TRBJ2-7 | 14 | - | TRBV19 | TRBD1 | TGTGCCAGTAGTATTGGACAGGGGTTGTACGAGCAGTACTTC | CASSIGQGLYEQYF
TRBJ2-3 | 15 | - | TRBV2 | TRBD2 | TGTGCCAGCGGGATTGTGGGGGGGAGCACAGATACGCAGTATTTT | CASGIVGGSTDTQYF
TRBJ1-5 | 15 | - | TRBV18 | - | TGTGCCAGCTCACCAACCCCAGTTAGCAATCAGCCCCAGCATTTT | CASSPTPVSNQPQHF
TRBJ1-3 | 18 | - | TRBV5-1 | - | TGCGCCAGCAGCTCTGGAGGCCCAGACGTTCTCTCTGGAAACACCATATATTTT | CASSSGGPDVLSGNTIYF
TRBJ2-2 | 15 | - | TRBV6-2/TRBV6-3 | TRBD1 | TGTGCCAGCAGCCAGGACAGGTTGAACACCGGGGAGCTGTTTTTT | CASSQDRLNTGELFF
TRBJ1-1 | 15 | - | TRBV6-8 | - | TGTGCCAGCAGTTACTCCAGTGTCCTGAACACTGAAGCTTTCTTT | CASSYSSVLNTEAFF
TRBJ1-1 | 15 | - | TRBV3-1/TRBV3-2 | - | TGTGCCAGCAGCCGAGGGGGACGGCTTTGGGCTGAAGCTTTCTTT | CASSRGGRLWAEAFF
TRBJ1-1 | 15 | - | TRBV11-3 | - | TGTGCCAGCAGCTTTCAACAGGTTGGGAACACTGAAGCTTTCTTT | CASSFQQVGNTEAFF
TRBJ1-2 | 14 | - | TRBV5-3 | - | TGTGCCAGAAGCTTAGGAGGGGCCAACTATGGCTACACCTTC | CARSLGGANYGYTF
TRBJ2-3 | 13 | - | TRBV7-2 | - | TGTGCCAGCAGCTTAGTGACAATCGATACGCAGTATTTT | CASSLVTIDTQYF
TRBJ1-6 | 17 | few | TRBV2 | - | TGTGCCAGCAGTGAAAGGGGCAGCCGCTCCTATAATTCACCCCTCCACTTT | CASSERGSRSYNSPLHF
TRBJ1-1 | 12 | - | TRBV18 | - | TGTGCCAGCTCACCATCGGTGACTGAAGCTTTCTTT | CASSPSVTEAFF
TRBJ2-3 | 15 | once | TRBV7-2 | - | TGTGCCAGCAGCTTTTTGGCGGCTTCGCAAGATACGCAGTATTTT | CASSFLAASQDTQYF
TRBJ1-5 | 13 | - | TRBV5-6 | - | TGTGCCAGCAGCTCCTGGGGGGATCAGCCCCAGCATTTT | CASSSWGDQPQHF
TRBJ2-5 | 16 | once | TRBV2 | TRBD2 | TGTGCCAGCAGCCCCGGACTAGCGGGGTTTTTGGAGACCCAGTACTTC | CASSPGLAGFLETQYF
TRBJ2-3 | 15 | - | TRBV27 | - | TGTGCCAGCAGTCTCTTGACGGGGGTGGCAGATACGCAGTATTTT | CASSLLTGVADTQYF
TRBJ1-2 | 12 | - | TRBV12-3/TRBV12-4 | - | TGTGCCAGCAGTGCGACAGGCTATGGCTACACCTTC | CASSATGYGYTF
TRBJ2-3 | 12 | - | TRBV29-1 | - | TGCAGCGTTGAACAGGGTTTAGATACGCAGTATTTT | CSVEQGLDTQYF
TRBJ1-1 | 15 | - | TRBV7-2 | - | TGTGCCAGCAGTCCACTGCTGGCAGGGAACACTGAAGCTTTCTTT | CASSPLLAGNTEAFF
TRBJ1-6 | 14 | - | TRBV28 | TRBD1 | TGTGCCAGCAGTGAGGACAGGGTCACTCGGACCCTCCACTTT | CASSEDRVTRTLHF
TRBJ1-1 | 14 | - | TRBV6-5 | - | TGTGCCAGCACCGCCAGGGTGGCCCCGCTTGAAGCTTTCTTT | CASTARVAPLEAFF
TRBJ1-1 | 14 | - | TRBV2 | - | TGTGCCAGCAGACCGGTGAGGATGAACACTGAAGCTTTCTTT | CASRPVRMNTEAFF
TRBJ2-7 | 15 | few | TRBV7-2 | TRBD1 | TGTGCCAGCAGCTTCCGGGACAGGGGGCTCGACGAGCAGTACTTC | CASSFRDRGLDEQYF
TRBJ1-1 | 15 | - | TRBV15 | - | TGTGCCACCAGCAGTGAACCCAGGGTAAACACTGAAGCTTTCTTT | CATSSEPRVNTEAFF
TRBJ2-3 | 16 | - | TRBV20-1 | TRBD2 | TGCAGTGCTAGTAGCGGGGGAGCTTCCGGCACAGATACGCAGTATTTT | CSASSGGASGTDTQYF
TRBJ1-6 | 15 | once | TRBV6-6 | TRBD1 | TGTGCCAGCAGCATAACACCGGGACAGGGGCTACCCCTCCACTTT | CASSITPGQGLPLHF
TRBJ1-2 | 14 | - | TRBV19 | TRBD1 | TGTGCCAGTAGTATCCAAACAGGGGGCTTTGGCTACACCTTC | CASSIQTGGFGYTF
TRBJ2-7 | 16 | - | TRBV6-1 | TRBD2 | TGTGCCAGCAGTGTTGGACTAGCGGGGGGGTCCTACGAGCAGTACTTC | CASSVGLAGGSYEQYF
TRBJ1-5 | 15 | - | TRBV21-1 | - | TGTGCCAGCTTAGGGCAGTGGGGGCACAATCAGCCCCAGCATTTT | CASLGQWGHNQPQHF
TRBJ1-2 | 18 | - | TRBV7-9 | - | TGTGCCAGCAGCACCCATCCTAGGGGCAGAGGTTTAAACTATGGCTACACCTTC | CASSTHPRGRGLNYGYTF
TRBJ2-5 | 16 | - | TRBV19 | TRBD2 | TGTGCCAGTAGTATGGTAGGGCGGGGGGGCCGAGAGACCCAGTACTTC | CASSMVGRGGRETQYF
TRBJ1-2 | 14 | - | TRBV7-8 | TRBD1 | TGTGCCAGCAGCGACAGGGAAGGGGCCTATGGCTACACCTTC | CASSDREGAYGYTF
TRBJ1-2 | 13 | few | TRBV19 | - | TGTGCCAGTAGTATCGAGACAGGCTATGGCTACACCTTC | CASSIETGYGYTF
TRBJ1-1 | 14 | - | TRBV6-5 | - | TGTGCCAGCACCGGGCTGAGGGTCAACACTGAAGCTTTCTTT | CASTGLRVNTEAFF